This TCR beta chain was captured by sequencing in a study of neurological immune-mediated disorders. This clonotype was recorded at least ten times. This CDR3 is built from 15 residues. V gave up 1 base and J gave up 4 bases, with 11 bases separating them. Germline values: CDR1 DFQATT, CDR2 SNEGSKA (reference sequence). TCRdb re-called the 5' RACE reads with MiXCR, one entry per CDR3 protein. This table holds 55,000 to 75,000 distinct CDR3 sequences, 2% to 3% found once. The specimen sequenced was PBMCs. This sequence joins TRBV20-1 and TRBJ1-6; D remains unclear. The sequence derives from a man aged 50 or older with multiple sclerosis. CDR3 residues: CSARVLGFYNSPLHF. In nucleotides, the CDR3 is TGCAGTGCTAGAGTTCTCGGGTTTTATAATTCACCCCTCCACTTT.